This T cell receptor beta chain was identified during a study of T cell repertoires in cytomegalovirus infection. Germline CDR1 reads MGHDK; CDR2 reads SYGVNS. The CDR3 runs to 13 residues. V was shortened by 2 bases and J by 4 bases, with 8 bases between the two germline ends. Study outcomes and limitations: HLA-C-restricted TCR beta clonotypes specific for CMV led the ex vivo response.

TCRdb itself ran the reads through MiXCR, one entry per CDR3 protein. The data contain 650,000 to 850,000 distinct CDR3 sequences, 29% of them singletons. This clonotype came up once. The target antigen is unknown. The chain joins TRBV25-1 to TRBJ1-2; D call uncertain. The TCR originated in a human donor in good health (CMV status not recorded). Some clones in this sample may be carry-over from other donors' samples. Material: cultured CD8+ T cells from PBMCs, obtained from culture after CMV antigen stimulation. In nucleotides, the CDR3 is TGTGCCAGCAGTGAAGGACCGGTCTATGGCTACACCTTC. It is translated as CASSEGPVYGYTF.